Below are 21 T cell receptor beta chains sequenced from a single sample in a study of blood T cell repertoires in COVID-19. The data were produced by immunoSEQ multiplex PCR, yet TCRdb's version contains in-frame clones alone and is incomplete. The table lists 60,000 to 75,000 clones, approximately 80% of them singletons. The specimen was peripheral blood. These receptors were taken from a woman over 75 with acute or convalescent COVID-19.

The CDR3 DNA sequence: TGTGCCAGCAGCTCAGACAGCCATGGAGGCTACACCTTC. This codes for CASSSDSHGGYTF. V gene TRBV7-2 combines with J gene TRBJ1-2, with TRBD1 as a possible D gene (5 bases). The V end lost 4 bases, the J end lost 8 bases, and 14 bases lay between the germline ends. The CDR3 sequence is 13 residues long. The germline V gene has CDR1 SGHTA and CDR2 FQGNSA.

V usage is TRBV7-8 and J usage is TRBJ1-1; D ambiguous. V gave up 0 bases and J gave up 10 bases, with 21 bases separating them. Germline CDR1 and CDR2: SGHVS and FQNEAQ. The CDR3 is 16 residues long. This CDR3 reads CASSLAISEGRIRAFF. The CDR3 DNA reads TGTGCCAGCAGCTTAGCGATAAGCGAGGGTCGGATAAGAGCTTTCTTT.

This sequence joins TRBV18 and TRBJ2-1; 8 bases match TRBD2. The CDR3 extends over 17 amino acids. Germline CDR1 reads KGHSH; CDR2 reads LQKENI. V shed 2 bases, J shed 3 bases, and the junction held 9 bases outside the gene matches. CDR3 sequence reads: CASSPNSGTSNYNEQFF. CDR3 sequence (DNA): TGTGCCAGCTCACCAAATTCCGGGACTAGTAACTACAATGAGCAGTTCTTC. The entire variable domain, with the rest obtained from reference TRBV18 and TRBJ2-1, is as follows: NAGVMQNPRHLVRRRGQEARLRCSPMKGHSHVYWYRQLPEEGLKFMVYLQKENIIDESGMPKERFSAEFPKEGPSILRIQQVVRGDSAAYFCASSPNSGTSNYNEQFFGPGTRLTVL.

The V gene is TRBV13, the J gene TRBJ2-2, with 8 bases that match TRBD2. Germline-derived CDR1 and CDR2 are PRHDT and FYEKMQ (reference sequence). The CDR3 loop spans 16 amino acids. After removal of 1 base from V and 4 bases from J, the junction contained 5 bases not matched to a gene. The CDR3 region is CASSLESGGSTGELFF. CDR3 bases: TGTGCCAGCAGCTTAGAAAGCGGGGGTAGCACCGGGGAGCTGTTTTTT.

This clone was observed a few times. J is TRBJ1-2 and V is TRBV7-8; 9 bases line up with TRBD1. The length of the CDR3 is 14 residues. From germline, CDR1 is SGHVS and CDR2 FQNEAQ. J gave up 6 bases and V 4 bases, and 6 bases lay outside the gene matches. The CDR3 spells CASSSIQGADGYTF. CDR3 DNA sequence: TGTGCCAGCAGCTCGATACAGGGGGCAGATGGCTACACCTTC.

The V call is TRBV3-1 (or the pseudogene TRBV3-2), the J call TRBJ1-2; 7 nucleotides match TRBD1. V gave up 0 bases and J gave up 5 bases; unmatched junction bases: 6. Germline V gives CDR1 LGHDT, CDR2 YNNKEL (reference sequence). CDR3 length: 15 residues. The CDR3 nucleotides are TGTGCCAGCAGCCAAGACGCGCGGACAGGTTATGGCTACACCTTC. The encoded protein is CASSQDARTGYGYTF.

The chain uses TRBV5-6 and TRBJ1-4; possible D gene TRBD1, 6 bases. The CDR3 loop spans 14 amino acids. CDR1 is SGHDT and CDR2 is YYEEEE in the germline V gene. V lost 4 bases and J 8 bases, leaving 15 bases between the germline ends. The CDR3 here is CASSLDGQSEKLFF. The CDR3 DNA reads as TGTGCCAGCAGCCTCGATGGACAGTCGGAAAAACTGTTTTTT.

The rearrangement uses TRBV2 and TRBJ2-3; TRBD2 matches at 7 bases. This CDR3 region has 15 residues. With 8 bases clipped from V and 2 bases from J, the junction kept 10 bases outside the gene matches. The germline V gene encodes CDR1 SNHLY and CDR2 FYNNEI. This chain's CDR3 is CASRHRDYPTDTQYF. CDR3 in DNA: TGTGCCAGCCGACACCGGGACTATCCCACAGATACGCAGTATTTT. Together with reference TRBV2 and TRBJ2-3, the CDR3 gives the full variable domain: EPEVTQTPSHQVTQMGQEVILRCVPISNHLYFYWYRQILGQKVEFLVSFYNNEISEKSEIFDDQFSVERPDGSNFTLKIRSTKLEDSAMYFCASRHRDYPTDTQYFGPGTRLTVL.

V is TRBV7-9 and J is TRBJ1-1, with a possible D match to TRBD1 (5 bases). The CDR3 sequence is 15 residues long. Germline loops: CDR1 SEHNR, CDR2 FQNEAQ (reference sequence). V lost 6 bases to trimming and J lost 0 bases, with 14 bases between them. CDR3 sequence: CASRSGPHMNTEAFF. The CDR3 DNA sequence: TGTGCCAGCAGGTCAGGGCCCCATATGAACACTGAAGCTTTCTTT. Combining the CDR3 with reference TRBV7-9 and TRBJ1-1 gives the whole variable domain DTGVSQNPRHKITKRGQNVTFRCDPISEHNRLYWYRQTLGQGPEFLTYFQNEAQLEKSRLLSDRFSAERPKGSFSTLEIQRTEQGDSAMYLCASRSGPHMNTEAFFGQGTRLTVV.

CDR3 bases: TGCGCCAGCAGCTTGACAGGGAACACCGGGGAGCTGTTTTTT. Amino acids: CASSLTGNTGELFF. This sequence joins TRBV5-1 and TRBJ2-2; D might be TRBD1 (5 bases). The CDR3 has 14 amino acids. V lost 1 base and J lost 1, with 5 bases in between. Germline-derived CDR1 and CDR2 are SGHRS and YFSETQ.

V is TRBV5-6 and J is TRBJ1-1; 7 bases are shared with TRBD1. CDR1 SGHDT and CDR2 YYEEEE come from the germline V gene. This CDR3 spans 15 amino acids. The trim removed 2 bases at V and 0 bases at J, leaving 4 bases unmatched. The CDR3 DNA follows: TGTGCCAGCAGCTTTGGGACAGCACTGAACACTGAAGCTTTCTTT. Its protein is CASSFGTALNTEAFF.

V is TRBV5-6 and J is TRBJ2-7; D perhaps matches TRBD1 (6 bases). CDR3 length: 13 amino acids. Trimming took 6 bases from V and 3 from J, leaving 13 bases between them. In germline, CDR1 is SGHDT, CDR2 YYEEEE. CDR3 loop: CASKRQQGYEQYF. In DNA form, the CDR3 reads TGTGCCAGCAAGAGACAACAGGGCTACGAGCAGTACTTC.

In this sample, this clone turned up many times. The V and J genes are TRBV12-3 or TRBV12-4 and TRBJ1-1; D remains unclear. The CDR3 consists of 11 residues. V was pared by 9 bases and J by 2 bases, with 7 bases between. CDR3 loop: CASKFNTEAFF. CDR3 nucleotides: TGTGCCAGTAAATTCAACACTGAAGCTTTCTTT.

The chain couples TRBV7-2 to TRBJ2-3; no reliable D call. Germline CDR1 and CDR2: SGHTA and FQGNSA. V was pared by 1 base and J by 0 bases, with 11 bases between. The CDR3 has 16 amino acids. CDR3 nucleotides: TGTGCCAGCAGCTTAGTGAACAGACCCAGCACAGATACGCAGTATTTT. Its protein product is CASSLVNRPSTDTQYF.

This chain links TRBV27 with TRBJ1-5; D call uncertain. The V end was cut by 7 bases, the J end by 3 bases, with 13 bases between. This CDR3 has 14 amino acids. Germline CDR1 and CDR2: MNHEY and SMNVEV (reference sequence). In DNA form, the CDR3 reads TGTGCCAGCACCTCGACGGGGTTCAATCAGCCCCAGCATTTT. This sequence encodes CASTSTGFNQPQHF.

V and J are TRBV9 and TRBJ2-5, with 10 bases lining up with TRBD1. V dropped 4 bases and J dropped 5; count of bases not matched to a gene: 8. The length of the CDR3 is 15 residues. Germline CDR1 reads SGDLS; CDR2 reads YYNGEE. CDR3 in amino acids: CASSPRVGQGETQYF. CDR3 bases: TGTGCCAGCAGCCCTCGGGTGGGACAGGGGGAGACCCAGTACTTC.

The gene calls are TRBV14 and TRBJ2-7; perhaps TRBD2 as D (6 bases). Germline V lookup: CDR1 SGHDN, CDR2 FVKESK. The CDR3 consists of 16 residues. V shed 2 bases and J shed 2 bases, with 16 bases lying between them. The CDR3 DNA reads TGTGCCAGCAGCCAAATGTCAGCTCAGCGGGCCTACGAGCAGTACTTC. Translated: CASSQMSAQRAYEQYF.

Only one count was recorded for this clone. This chain uses TRBV6-4 with TRBJ2-6; a weak D match, TRBD2 (5 bases). The CDR3 covers 18 residues. V lost 6 bases and J lost 4, with 22 bases in between. Looked up from germline, CDR1 is MRHNA and CDR2 is SNTAGT. The CDR3 loop reads CASSPLNPGSGGANVLTF. The CDR3 DNA follows: TGTGCCAGCAGCCCCCTCAACCCTGGATCGGGGGGGGCCAACGTCCTGACTTTC.

The V and J genes are TRBV11-2 and TRBJ2-1; D is uncertain. The V and J ends lost 4 bases and 12 bases respectively, with 13 bases between them. This CDR3 region has 12 residues. Germline values: CDR1 SGHAT, CDR2 FQNNGV. CDR3 region: CASSSSGFRQFF. The DNA of the CDR3 is TGTGCCAGCAGCTCCTCCGGGTTTAGGCAGTTCTTC.

The chain joins TRBV6-5 to TRBJ2-5; TRBD2 matches at 14 bases. CDR1 is MNHEY, CDR2 SVGAGI, per germline. With V trimmed by 6 bases and J by 5 bases, 5 bases remained unmatched. The CDR3 loop spans 15 amino acids. Written as DNA, the CDR3 is TGTGCCAGCAGCCTCGGGACTAGCGGGGGTGAGACCCAGTACTTC. Its protein product is CASSLGTSGGETQYF.

The CDR3 region is CASTPGTSWETQYF. Written as DNA, the CDR3 is TGTGCCAGCACCCCCGGGACTAGCTGGGAGACCCAGTACTTC. The chain uses TRBV6-5 and TRBJ2-5; 9 positions agree with TRBD2. V lost 7 bases and J lost 5; bases outside the gene matches: 8. Per germline, CDR1 MNHEY and CDR2 SVGAGI. The CDR3 covers 14 residues.